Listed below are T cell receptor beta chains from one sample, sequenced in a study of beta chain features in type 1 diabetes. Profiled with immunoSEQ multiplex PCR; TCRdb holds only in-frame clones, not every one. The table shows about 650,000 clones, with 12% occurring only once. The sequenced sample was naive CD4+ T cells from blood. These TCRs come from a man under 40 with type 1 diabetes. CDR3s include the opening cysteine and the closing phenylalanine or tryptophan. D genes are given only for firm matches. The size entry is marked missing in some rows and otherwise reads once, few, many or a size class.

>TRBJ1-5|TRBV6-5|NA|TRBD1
TGTGCCAGCAGGTCGACAGGGGATAGCAATCAGCCCCAGCATTTT
CASRSTGDSNQPQHF
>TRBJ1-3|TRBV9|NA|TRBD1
TGTGCCAGCACCGGGACAGGCTCAGGAAACACCATATATTTT
CASTGTGSGNTIYF
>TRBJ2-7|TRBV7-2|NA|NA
TGTGCCAGCAGCTTGTCGGTGGCAGGCGGTTACGAGCAGTACTTC
CASSLSVAGGYEQYF
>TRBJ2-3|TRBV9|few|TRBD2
TGTGCCAGCAGCGACCCGGGACTAGCGGGGATAAAAAGCACAGATACGCAGTATTTT
CASSDPGLAGIKSTDTQYF
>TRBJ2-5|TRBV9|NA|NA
TGTGCCAGCAGCGTAGCAGTGGGGCAAGAGACCCAGTACTTC
CASSVAVGQETQYF
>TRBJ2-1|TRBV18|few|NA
TGTGCCAGCTCACCCCTTCAGGCAGGGGAGAATGAGCAGTTCTTC
CASSPLQAGENEQFF
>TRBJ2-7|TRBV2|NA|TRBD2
TGTGCCAGCAGTGCTCAGCTAGCGGCCTACGAGCAGTACTTC
CASSAQLAAYEQYF
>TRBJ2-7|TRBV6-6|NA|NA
TGTGCCAGCAGTTCGGGAACAGGCCTTTCCTACGAGCAGTACTTC
CASSSGTGLSYEQYF
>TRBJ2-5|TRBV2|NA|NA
TGTGCCAGCAGTGAAGCGGACCGATCATATACCCAAGAGACCCAGTACTTC
CASSEADRSYTQETQYF
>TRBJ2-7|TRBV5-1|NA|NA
TGCGCCAGCAGACTGAGTGGCGCGGGGGAGCAGTACTTC
CASRLSGAGEQYF
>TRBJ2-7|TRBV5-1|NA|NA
TGCGCCAGCAGCTTGTCTGGGACCTTCATCGACGAGCAGTACTTC
CASSLSGTFIDEQYF
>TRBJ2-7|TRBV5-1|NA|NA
TGCGCCAGCAGCTTGGGAGGGGCCGCCCCCTACGAGCAGTACTTC
CASSLGGAAPYEQYF
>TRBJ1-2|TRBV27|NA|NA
TGTGCCAGCAGTTTACCAGGTCATGGCTACACCTTC
CASSLPGHGYTF
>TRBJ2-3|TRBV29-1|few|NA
TGCAGCGTTGAAGGCCCGACGACAGATACGCAGTATTTT
CSVEGPTTDTQYF
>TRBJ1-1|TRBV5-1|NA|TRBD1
TGCGCCAGCAGCCCCGACAGGGTGGGCACTGAAGCTTTCTTT
CASSPDRVGTEAFF
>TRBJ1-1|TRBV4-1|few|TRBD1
TGCGCCAGCAGCCAATCCGGGACAGCGAACACTGAAGCTTTCTTT
CASSQSGTANTEAFF
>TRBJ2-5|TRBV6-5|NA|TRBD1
TGTGCCAGCAGTTCTCGGGACAGGGAAGAGACCCAGTACTTC
CASSSRDREETQYF
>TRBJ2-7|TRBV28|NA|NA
TGTGCCAGCAGCCAGGACGGTCCCTCCTACGAGCAGTACTTC
CASSQDGPSYEQYF
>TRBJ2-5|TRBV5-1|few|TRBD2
TGCGCCAGCAGCTTGAGGACTAGCCGGGAGACCCAGTACTTC
CASSLRTSRETQYF
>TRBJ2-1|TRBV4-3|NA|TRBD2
TGCGCCAGCAGCCAAGGAGGCGGGGGCTCCTACAATGAGCAGTTCTTC
CASSQGGGGSYNEQFF
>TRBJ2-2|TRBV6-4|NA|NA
TGTGCCAGCAGTGACTTTGGAGGGGAGCTGTTTTTT
CASSDFGGELFF
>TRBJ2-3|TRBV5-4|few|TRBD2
TGTGCCAGCAGCTTGGTGTCTAGCGGGGCTAGCACAGATACGCAGTATTTT
CASSLVSSGASTDTQYF
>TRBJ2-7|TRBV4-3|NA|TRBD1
TGCGCCAGCAGCCCGACGGGACAGGGAAGAGACTACGAGCAGTACTTC
CASSPTGQGRDYEQYF
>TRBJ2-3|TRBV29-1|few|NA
TGCAGCGTTGAGAGCGCAGATACGCAGTATTTT
CSVESADTQYF
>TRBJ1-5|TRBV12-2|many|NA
TGTGCAAGTCGCCCAACTCAGGGGGCCGGTGGCAATCAGCCCCAGCATTTT
CASRPTQGAGGNQPQHF
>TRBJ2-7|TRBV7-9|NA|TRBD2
TGTGCCAGCAGCTTAGTGTCTAGCGGGGCCTACGAGCAGTACTTC
CASSLVSSGAYEQYF
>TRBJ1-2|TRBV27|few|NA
TGTGCCAGCAGTTTCTCTCAGGTCTATGGCTACACCTTC
CASSFSQVYGYTF
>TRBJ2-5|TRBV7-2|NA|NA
TGTGCCAGCAGCTTAAGCAGAGAAGAGACCCAGTACTTC
CASSLSREETQYF
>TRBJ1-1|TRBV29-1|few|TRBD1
TGCAGCGTCCATTCGACAGGGGGCTTAGGCACTGAAGCTTTCTTT
CSVHSTGGLGTEAFF
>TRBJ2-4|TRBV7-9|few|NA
TGTGCCAGCAGCTTAGGCCCTCCCTCCCCAGGAAACATTCAGTACTTC
CASSLGPPSPGNIQYF
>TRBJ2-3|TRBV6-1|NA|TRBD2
TGTGCCAGCAGTTTTCGGCGGGGGGGCCTGGATACGCAGTATTTT
CASSFRRGGLDTQYF
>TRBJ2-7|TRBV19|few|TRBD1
TGTGCCAGTAGTAAGACAGGGCCCTACGAGCAGTACTTC
CASSKTGPYEQYF
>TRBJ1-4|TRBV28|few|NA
TGTGCCAGCAAACGGAGGGATAATGAAAAACTGTTTTTT
CASKRRDNEKLFF
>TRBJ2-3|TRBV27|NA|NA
TGTGCCAGCAGTCCGTGGGGGGGCGATACGCAGTATTTT
CASSPWGGDTQYF
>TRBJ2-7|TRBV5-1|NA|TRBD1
TGCGCCAGCAGCACACAGGGGGCTGGGGACGAGCAGTACTTC
CASSTQGAGDEQYF
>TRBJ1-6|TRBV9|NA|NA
TGTGCCAGCAGCGTTTCGAGCTCCTATAATTCACCCCTCCACTTT
CASSVSSSYNSPLHF
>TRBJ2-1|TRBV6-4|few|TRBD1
TGTGCCAGCAGTGACAGGGGGCTCGGTTCCTACAATGAGCAGTTCTTC
CASSDRGLGSYNEQFF
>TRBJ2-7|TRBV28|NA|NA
TGTGCCAGCAGTCTAGGCGCGGGGTACTCCTACGAGCAGTACTTC
CASSLGAGYSYEQYF
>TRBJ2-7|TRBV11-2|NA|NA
TGTGCCAGCAGCATACAGGGCTACGAGCAGTACTTC
CASSIQGYEQYF
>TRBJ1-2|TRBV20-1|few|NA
TGCAGTGCTAGGGTTGGCTACACCTTC
CSARVGYTF